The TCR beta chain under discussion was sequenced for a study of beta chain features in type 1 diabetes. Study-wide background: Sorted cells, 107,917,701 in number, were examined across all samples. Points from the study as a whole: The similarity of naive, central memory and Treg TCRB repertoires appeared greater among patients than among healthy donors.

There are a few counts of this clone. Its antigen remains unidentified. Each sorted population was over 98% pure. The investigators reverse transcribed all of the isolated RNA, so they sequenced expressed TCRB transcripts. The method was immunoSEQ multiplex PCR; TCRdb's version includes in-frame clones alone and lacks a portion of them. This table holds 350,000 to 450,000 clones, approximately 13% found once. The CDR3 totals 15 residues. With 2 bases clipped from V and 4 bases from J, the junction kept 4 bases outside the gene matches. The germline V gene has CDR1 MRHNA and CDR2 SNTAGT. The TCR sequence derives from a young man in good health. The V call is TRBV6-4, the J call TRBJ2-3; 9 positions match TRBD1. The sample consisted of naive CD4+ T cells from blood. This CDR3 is CASSDTGGASDTQYF. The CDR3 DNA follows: TGTGCCAGCAGTGACACAGGGGGCGCTTCAGATACGCAGTATTTT.